The T cell receptor beta chain under discussion was sequenced for a study of blood T cell repertoires in COVID-19. Study details: Italy, Spain and the United States were the sources of the convalescent and acute COVID-19 samples. Sources were T cells, B-cell-depleted T cells, or PBMCs; the material itself was cDNA or gDNA.

The authors' processing: For nucleated cells, counts were estimated from reference gene primer amplification. Profiled with immunoSEQ multiplex PCR; TCRdb holds only in-frame clones, not every one. V and J calls and clone size are as listed in that table; D and trimming were resolved from the DNA. The table has approximately 170,000 clones, roughly 90% seen once; the top ten hold more than 3%. With 2 bases removed from V and 1 base from J, the gap between germline ends came to 8 bases. This CDR3 has 14 amino acids. Germline CDR1 and CDR2: KGHSH and LQKENI. The rearrangement links TRBV18 to TRBJ1-2, with D uncertain. This TCR came from a woman aged 70-85 years with acute or convalescent COVID-19. Sample: peripheral blood. The CDR3 DNA reads as TGTGCCAGCTCACCAGGACGGGATAACTATGGCTACACCTTC. Amino acid sequence: CASSPGRDNYGYTF.